This T cell receptor (beta chain) was identified during a study of CD8+CD57+ T cells in acquired aplastic anemia. At the level of the study: For CD4+ cells, healthy donors had an average of around 9.9 million reads.

Germline-derived CDR1 and CDR2 are SGHVS and FQNEAQ. CDR3 size: 16 residues. On this clonotype: Its antigen is not known. Its ends do not fully match the called genes, so a read error is possible.

Findings and limits, study-wide: Fewer than 30 CD8+ CDR3 sequences were shared between patients and controls.

Both TCR beta VDJ combination and CDR3 sequence profiling were carried out. Genomic DNA was the template for this profiling. TCRdb called the reads again in MiXCR, with one record for every CDR3 protein. The profile covers 350,000 to 450,000 distinct CDR3 sequences, with around 72% appearing a single time and less than 4% taken by the ten largest. V usage is TRBV7-8 and J usage is TRBJ1-4; a weak D match, TRBD1 (5 bases). The sample comprised sorted CD4+, CD8+, or CD8+CD57+ T cells (not recorded which) from PBMCs. The TCR was taken from a human donor in good health, serving as a control. The CDR3 region has the DNA TGTGCCAGCAGCCCGGGACCAGGGTCAACTAATGAAAGACTGTTTTTT. It yields the protein CASSPGPGSTNERLFF.